The 18 T cell receptor beta chains given below trace back to one sample, sequenced in a study of blood T cell repertoires in COVID-19. Measured with immunoSEQ multiplex PCR; TCRdb has only the in-frame clones, and not every one. This sample has 200,000 to 250,000 clones, with about 87% found just once. The sample taken for sequencing was peripheral blood. The receptor set was obtained from a woman aged 25 to 45 with COVID-19, enrolled during active disease.

The genes are TRBV2 and TRBJ1-1; D might be TRBD1 (5 bases). The V end lost 1 base, the J end lost 1 base, and 7 bases lay between the germline ends. Germline loops: CDR1 SNHLY, CDR2 FYNNEI. This CDR3 has 14 residues. The CDR3 bases are TGTGCCAGCAGTGAAGGGCAGGGGAACACTGAAGCTTTCTTT. Its translation is CASSEGQGNTEAFF.

The chain recombines TRBV5-1 with TRBJ1-6; 9 bases fit TRBD1. Germline assignment: CDR1 SGHRS and CDR2 YFSETQ. There are 15 residues in the CDR3. V lost 0 bases and J lost 10; bases outside the gene matches: 5. The CDR3 nucleotides are TGCGCCAGCAGCTTGGAGGGACAGGGCCGATCACCCCTCCACTTT. Amino acids: CASSLEGQGRSPLHF.

V is TRBV2 and J is TRBJ2-5, with a tentative D call TRBD2 (6 bases). From germline, CDR1 is SNHLY and CDR2 FYNNEI. The V end was cut by 1 base, the J end by 1 base, with 7 bases between. The CDR3 covers 14 residues. The CDR3 region is CASSEERAQETQYF. The CDR3 nucleotides are TGTGCCAGCAGTGAAGAGCGGGCCCAAGAGACCCAGTACTTC.

This sequence joins TRBV7-2 and TRBJ2-3; 8 bases are shared with TRBD2. The CDR3 consists of 16 residues. Germline-derived CDR1 and CDR2 are SGHTA and FQGNSA. V was pared by 1 base and J by 1 base, with 4 bases of the junction left unmatched. The CDR3 protein is CASSLGELAGTDTQYF. CDR3 nucleotides: TGTGCCAGCAGCTTAGGGGAACTAGCGGGCACAGATACGCAGTATTTT.

This clone was detected only once. The rearrangement links TRBV25-1 to TRBJ1-4, with 8 bases identical to TRBD1. CDR3 size: 15 residues. Trimming took 6 bases from V and 6 from J; bases not matched to a gene: 9. Germline V gene data show CDR1 as MGHDK and CDR2 as SYGVNS. The DNA for the CDR3 is TGTGCCAGCAGGCCGGGACAGGACCATGATGAAAAACTGTTTTTT. Translated: CASRPGQDHDEKLFF.

This sequence joins TRBV4-3 and TRBJ2-5, with D perhaps matching TRBD2 (6 bases). CDR3 length: 15 residues. V dropped 1 base and J dropped 2 bases, with 11 bases sitting between them. Germline V gives CDR1 LGHNA, CDR2 YSLEER. CDR3 coding DNA: TGCGCCAGCAGCCAAGTGGCTAGCGCTCAAGAGACCCAGTACTTC. Protein sequence: CASSQVASAQETQYF.

The V gene is TRBV5-6, the J gene TRBJ2-6, with TRBD1 as a possible D gene (6 bases). The CDR3 sequence is 15 residues long. Trimming pared 5 bases from V and 2 bases from J, leaving 11 bases between. Germline loops: CDR1 SGHDT, CDR2 YYEEEE. The CDR3 nucleotides read TGTGCCAGCAGATTACAGGGTACTGGGGCCAACGTCCTGACTTTC. It specifies CASRLQGTGANVLTF.

This clone was counted at least ten times. The rearrangement joins TRBV5-4 to TRBJ2-3; a possible D gene is TRBD2 (6 bases). Germline CDR1 and CDR2: SGHNT and YYREEE (reference sequence). This CDR3 has 15 amino acids. The V end lost 0 bases, the J end lost 1 base, and 9 bases lay between the germline ends. CDR3 protein: CASSLGLVGTDTQYF. DNA of the CDR3: TGTGCCAGCAGCTTGGGACTAGTCGGCACAGATACGCAGTATTTT.

The rearrangement links TRBV6-1 to TRBJ2-7, with 14 bases matching TRBD2. This CDR3 has 17 amino acids. Trimming took 0 bases from V and 7 from J; bases not matched to a gene: 8. Germline CDR1 reads MNHNS; CDR2 reads SASEGT. In DNA form, the CDR3 reads TGTGCCAGCAGTGAAGCGCCGGGACTAGCGGGAGTTTGGGAGCAGTACGTC. It codes for CASSEAPGLAGVWEQYV.

The chain couples TRBV19 to TRBJ1-1; 7 nucleotides match TRBD1. The CDR3 spans 17 residues. V shed 4 bases, J shed 1 base, and the junction held 12 bases outside the gene matches. In germline, CDR1 is LNHDA, CDR2 SQIVND (reference sequence). The CDR3 DNA is TGTGCCAGTAGTACCAACACGAGACAGGGCCCGAACACTGAAGCTTTCTTT. It yields the protein CASSTNTRQGPNTEAFF. The whole variable domain, filled in from reference TRBV19 and TRBJ1-1, reads DGGITQSPKYLFRKEGQNVTLSCEQNLNHDAMYWYRQDPGQGLRLIYYSQIVNDFQKGDIAEGYSVSREKKESFPLTVTSAQKNPTAFYLCASSTNTRQGPNTEAFFGQGTRLTVV.

The J gene is TRBJ2-1, the V gene TRBV7-9; D not certain. V dropped 5 bases and J dropped 5 bases, with 7 bases sitting between them. The germline V gene encodes CDR1 SEHNR and CDR2 FQNEAQ (reference sequence). The CDR3 contains 12 residues. CDR3 region: CASSPGDNEQFF. The CDR3 coding sequence is TGTGCCAGCAGCCCAGGCGACAATGAGCAGTTCTTC.

The rearrangement uses TRBV24-1 and TRBJ1-3, with D hard to call. V lost 5 bases, J lost 4 bases, and 14 bases lay in between. Per the germline V gene, CDR1 is KGHDR and CDR2 is SFDVKD. This CDR3 is built from 15 residues. As DNA, the CDR3 is TGTGCCACCAGTGTTGCTCGGGAAAAAGGAAACACCATATATTTT. It specifies CATSVAREKGNTIYF.

V usage is TRBV6-1 and J usage is TRBJ2-7, with 7 bases matching TRBD2. CDR3 size: 16 residues. Germline V CDR1 and CDR2: MNHNS, SASEGT. Losses at the gene ends were 2 bases for V and 0 bases for J; bases not matched to a gene: 7. CDR3 residues: CASSETAGMISYEQYF. The CDR3 DNA is TGTGCCAGCAGTGAAACAGCGGGGATGATCTCCTACGAGCAGTACTTC.

The chain has TRBV7-9 and TRBJ2-2, with 7 bases matching TRBD2. V was clipped by 4 bases and J by 4 bases; unmatched bases: 9. The germline gives CDR1 SEHNR, CDR2 FQNEAQ (reference sequence). The CDR3 totals 16 residues. The CDR3 reads CASSSRASGFTGELFF. DNA for the CDR3: TGTGCCAGCAGCTCCAGGGCTAGCGGCTTCACCGGGGAGCTGTTTTTT.

The genes are TRBV28 and TRBJ1-5; D gene uncertain. Germline V gene data show CDR1 as MDHEN and CDR2 as SYDVKM. CDR3 length: 16 amino acids. Trimming took 2 bases from V and 6 from J, leaving 17 bases between them. The CDR3 coding sequence is TGTGCCAGCAGTTTAAGTTTCGGGAGTATGGGTCAGCCCCAGCATTTT. It is translated as CASSLSFGSMGQPQHF. The full variable domain, its missing parts supplied by reference TRBV28 and TRBJ1-5, is DVKVTQSSRYLVKRTGEKVFLECVQDMDHENMFWYRQDPGLGLRLIYFSYDVKMKEKGDIPEGYSVSREKKERFSLILESASTNQTSMYLCASSLSFGSMGQPQHFGDGTRLSIL.

The chain carries TRBV7-8 and TRBJ1-2; 7 bases are a match to TRBD1. This CDR3 region has 16 residues. After removal of 3 bases from V and 1 base from J, the junction contained 8 bases not matched to a gene. CDR1 is SGHVS and CDR2 is FQNEAQ in the germline V gene. The CDR3 spells CASSFTTGDLNYGYTF. The CDR3 DNA is TGTGCCAGCAGCTTCACTACAGGGGATCTTAACTATGGCTACACCTTC.

The CDR3 nucleotides are TGCAGCGCTGGAGGACAGAGAAACTATGGCTACACCTTC. Translating it yields CSAGGQRNYGYTF. This sequence joins TRBV29-1 and TRBJ1-2, with TRBD1 as a possible D gene (6 bases). The CDR3 is 13 residues long. Deletions cut 7 bases from V and 2 bases from J, with 14 bases between. Germline CDR1 is SQVTM and CDR2 is ANQGSEA.

This chain joins TRBV4-3 and TRBJ2-2; 10 positions agree with TRBD1. The CDR3 runs 16 residues. Germline V CDR1 and CDR2: LGHNA, YSLEER. V lost 0 bases to trimming and J lost 5 bases; unmatched junction nucleotides: 3. CDR3 region: CASSQDWGQGTGELFF. The CDR3, as DNA: TGCGCCAGCAGCCAAGATTGGGGACAGGGGACCGGGGAGCTGTTTTTT.